The text below deals with one TCR beta chain. The data were taken from a study of blood T cell repertoires in COVID-19. Study as a whole: Samples came from the United States, Italy and Spain, spanning acute and convalescent COVID-19. T cells, B-cell-depleted T cells, or PBMCs supplied cDNA or gDNA.

Under the authors' procedure: Using reference gene primer amplification, nucleated cell counts were estimated. Clones were sequenced by immunoSEQ multiplex PCR, and TCRdb holds only the in-frame ones, with some missing. The D gene and trimming were derived from the DNA, and the V and J assignments and clone size from that table. The table shows approximately 160,000 clones, with around four fifths occurring only once. CDR1 is LNHDA, CDR2 SQIVND, per germline (reference sequence). V lost 9 bases and J lost 8, with 11 bases in between. CDR3 length equals 11 residues. The chain recombines TRBV19 with TRBJ2-1; possible D gene TRBD1, 6 bases. This receptor was identified in a woman aged 80 or over with acute or convalescent COVID-19. Source material: peripheral blood. Here the CDR3 reads CASTGFDEQFF. The CDR3 DNA reads TGTGCCAGCACAGGGTTCGATGAGCAGTTCTTC.